One and the same sample provided the 32 T cell receptor beta chains below, sequenced in a study of regulatory T cells in long-lasting Graves disease. According to the study, TCR beta libraries were built with iRepertoire HTBI primers and CDR3-region Arm-PCR. TCRdb re-derived calls from the multiplex PCR reads in MiXCR, one entry per CDR3 protein. This table holds almost 450,000 distinct CDR3 sequences, about 16% found once. Time point: newly diagnosed GD, antithyroid drugs for less than 3 months. Construction of the TCR library relied on RNA isolated from PBMCs. This sample was also put to use in a study of T cells in Graves' hyperthyroidism and ophthalmopathy.

The sample was peripheral blood mononuclear cells (PBMCs), taken at new diagnosis, from a patient treated with antithyroid drugs. Receptors were obtained from a woman aged 25 to 39 with Graves disease.

This clonotype showed up many times. The V and J genes are TRBV28 and TRBJ2-5; TRBD1 might be the D (6 bases). The CDR3 loop spans 14 amino acids. The germline V gene has CDR1 MDHEN and CDR2 SYDVKM. Trimming stripped 1 base from V and 4 bases from J, with 10 bases between. This CDR3 is CASSLSHRVETQYF. CDR3 DNA sequence: TGTGCCAGCAGTTTATCCCACAGGGTAGAGACCCAGTACTTC.

Ten or more counts support this clonotype. The chain is built from TRBV20-1 and TRBJ2-7; D might be TRBD1 (6 bases). CDR3 length: 18 amino acids. V lost 3 bases and J lost 2, with 26 bases in between. Germline loops: CDR1 DFQATT, CDR2 SNEGSKA (reference sequence). The CDR3 bases are TGCAGTGCTAGGCTCACTCCTTGGGGGCGGACCACACCCTACGAGCAGTACTTC. Encoded protein: CSARLTPWGRTTPYEQYF.

V usage is TRBV7-9 and J usage is TRBJ2-2; no clear D. Per germline, CDR1 SEHNR and CDR2 FQNEAQ (reference sequence). V shed 4 bases and J shed 5 bases, with 8 bases lying between them. This CDR3 region has 13 residues. In DNA, the CDR3 is TGTGCCAGCAGCTCCTGGGGAACCGGGGAGCTGTTTTTT. As protein: CASSSWGTGELFF.

At least ten counts were recorded for this clonotype. The rearrangement joins TRBV5-1 to TRBJ2-1; D is undetermined. V was clipped by 6 bases and J by 4 bases, with 17 bases between them. This CDR3 has 15 amino acids. CDR1 SGHRS and CDR2 YFSETQ come from the germline V gene. The CDR3 region has the DNA TGCGCCAGCACACCACCTGCCCGACCTTACAATGAGCAGTTCTTC. Its translation: CASTPPARPYNEQFF. Variable domain in full (rest from reference TRBV5-1 and TRBJ2-1): KAGVTQTPRYLIKTRGQQVTLSCSPISGHRSVSWYQQTPGQGLQFLFEYFSETQRNKGNFPGRFSGRQFSNSRSEMNVSTLELGDSALYLCASTPPARPYNEQFFGPGTRLTVL.

This clonotype has ten or more counts. V gene TRBV2 combines with J gene TRBJ2-3; 13 bases are a match to TRBD2. V shed 7 bases, J shed 10 bases, and the junction held 11 bases outside the gene matches. CDR1 and CDR2 from the germline V gene are SNHLY and FYNNEI. This CDR3 region has 15 residues. In DNA, the CDR3 is TGTGCCAGCAATTCTGGACTAGCGGGAGCCGGGGCGCAGTATTTT. Its protein is CASNSGLAGAGAQYF.

V and J are TRBV4-1 and TRBJ1-3; D might be TRBD1 (6 bases). There are 16 residues in the CDR3. Germline assignment: CDR1 MGHRA and CDR2 YSYEKL. V was trimmed by 4 bases and J by 11 bases, leaving 24 bases between them. CDR3 region: CASSPIPRGQRASIYF. The CDR3 coding sequence is TGCGCCAGCAGCCCTATCCCGAGGGGACAAAGGGCGTCCATATATTTT.

This clonotype was seen repeatedly, ten times or more. This chain links TRBV15 with TRBJ2-3, with D maybe TRBD2 (6 bases). Germline V lookup: CDR1 LNHNV, CDR2 YYDKDF (reference sequence). The CDR3 sequence is 14 residues long. V was pared by 3 bases and J by 0 bases, with 7 bases between. The CDR3 coding sequence is TGTGCCACCAGCAGGGACTACAGCACAGATACGCAGTATTTT. Amino acids: CATSRDYSTDTQYF.

This chain links TRBV28 with TRBJ2-5, with unresolved D. CDR1 and CDR2 from the germline V gene are MDHEN and SYDVKM. Trimming removed 2 bases at V and 5 bases at J, with 6 bases between. The CDR3 is 12 amino acids. CDR3 in amino acids: CASSLGWETQYF. The CDR3 coding sequence is TGTGCCAGCAGTTTAGGGTGGGAGACCCAGTACTTC.

This clonotype was recorded at least ten times. V usage is TRBV3-1 and J usage is TRBJ2-1; TRBD1 matches at 9 bases. Looked up from germline, CDR1 is LGHDT and CDR2 is YNNKEL (reference sequence). The CDR3 runs to 17 residues. Trimming took 3 bases from V and 6 from J; bases not matched to a gene: 12. The DNA of the CDR3 is TGTGCCAGCAGCCATTCTCTCCCGGGACAGGGCGCCAATGAGCAGTTCTTC. It codes for CASSHSLPGQGANEQFF.

This clonotype was observed at least ten times. CDR3 sequence: CASRGFNEQYF. CDR3 DNA sequence: TGTGCCAGCAGGGGATTTAACGAGCAGTACTTC. The genes are TRBV7-2 and TRBJ2-7; D call uncertain. The CDR3 totals 11 residues. The V gene's germline CDR1 is SGHTA and CDR2 FQGNSA. V shed 6 bases and J shed 5 bases, with 8 bases lying between them. Based on the CDR3 plus reference TRBV7-2 and TRBJ2-7, the full variable domain is GAGVSQSPSNKVTEKGKDVELRCDPISGHTALYWYRQSLGQGLEFLIYFQGNSAPDKSGLPSDRFSAERTGGSVSTLTIQRTQQEDSAVYLCASRGFNEQYFGPGTRLTVT.

The chain employs TRBV6-2 or TRBV6-3 and TRBJ2-7; a possible D gene is TRBD1 (5 bases). The CDR3 length is 16 residues. Deletions cut 5 bases from V and 2 bases from J, with 19 bases between. The germline CDR1 and CDR2 sequences are MNHEY and SVGEGT. The CDR3 sequence: CASSGALVPFTYEQYF. The CDR3, as DNA: TGTGCCAGCAGTGGGGCTCTAGTCCCATTCACCTACGAGCAGTACTTC.

This clonotype has at least ten counts. This sequence joins TRBV7-9 and TRBJ2-2, with D hard to call. This CDR3 contains 18 residues. Germline V gene lookup returns CDR1 SEHNR and CDR2 FQNEAQ (reference sequence). Between the trimmed V and J ends, which lost 3 bases and 3 bases, there was a span of 20 bases. CDR3 protein: CASSFLVVVGSHTGELFF. DNA for the CDR3: TGTGCCAGCAGCTTTCTAGTGGTGGTAGGATCTCACACCGGGGAGCTGTTTTTT. Looking up the rest from reference TRBV7-9 and TRBJ2-2 gives the full variable domain: DTGVSQNPRHKITKRGQNVTFRCDPISEHNRLYWYRQTLGQGPEFLTYFQNEAQLEKSRLLSDRFSAERPKGSFSTLEIQRTEQGDSAMYLCASSFLVVVGSHTGELFFGEGSRLTVL.

Many counts were recorded for this clonotype. This chain connects TRBV6-1 to TRBJ2-7, with D perhaps matching TRBD1 (6 bases). This CDR3 spans 13 amino acids. Germline CDR1 reads MNHNS; CDR2 reads SASEGT. Trimming cost V 10 bases and J 3 bases, with 16 bases left between them. CDR3 sequence: CATRDTQFYEQYF. In DNA form, the CDR3 reads TGTGCCACTCGGGACACGCAATTCTACGAGCAGTACTTC.

This clonotype was detected many times. The J gene is TRBJ1-1, the V gene TRBV2, with D possibly TRBD1 on 5 matching bases. Germline values: CDR1 SNHLY, CDR2 FYNNEI. V was clipped by 6 bases and J by 5 bases, with 19 bases between them. This CDR3 contains 15 residues. Here the CDR3 DNA reads TGTGCCAGCAGAAAGGGACTGGGCGTAAATACTGAAGCTTTCTTT. This codes for CASRKGLGVNTEAFF.

This chain connects TRBV6-1 to TRBJ2-7; 7 bases agree with TRBD1. Germline V CDR1 and CDR2: MNHNS, SASEGT. Germline trimming cut 6 bases from V and 2 bases from J; bases unmatched to any gene: 16. CDR3 length equals 17 residues. CDR3 DNA sequence: TGTGCCAGCAGCCAAGGGGGCCACGCCTCATCAGCCTACGAGCAGTACTTC. It encodes CASSQGGHASSAYEQYF.

This clonotype was observed at least ten times. V and J are TRBV5-4 and TRBJ1-1, with TRBD1 as a possible D gene (5 bases). Germline values: CDR1 SGHNT, CDR2 YYREEE (reference sequence). This CDR3 is built from 15 residues. V was cut by 2 bases and J by 4 bases, with 15 bases left in between. As DNA, the CDR3 is TGTGCCAGCAGCTTCAGTACAGGCGGGGGCACTGAAGCTTTCTTT. This sequence encodes CASSFSTGGGTEAFF.

This clonotype occurred many times. The chain has TRBV20-1 and TRBJ2-1, with a possible D match to TRBD2 (5 bases). Germline CDR1 DFQATT, CDR2 SNEGSKA (reference sequence). This CDR3 has 15 residues. V was clipped by 4 bases and J by 8 bases, with 21 bases between them. Here the CDR3 reads CSAIVPPSSFYEQFF. The CDR3 bases are TGCAGTGCTATCGTCCCCCCCTCTAGCTTCTATGAGCAGTTCTTC.

This clonotype was found many times. V is TRBV20-1 and J is TRBJ2-1, with 7 bases matching TRBD2. Trimming removed 1 base from V and 5 bases from J; junction bases left unmatched: 17. Germline CDR1 is DFQATT and CDR2 is SNEGSKA (reference sequence). The CDR3 totals 18 residues. CDR3 residues: CSARVQIFEGGPDNEQFF. CDR3 coding DNA: TGCAGTGCTAGAGTTCAGATTTTCGAGGGAGGGCCGGACAATGAGCAGTTCTTC.

This clonotype was seen repeatedly, ten times or more. This chain links TRBV7-2 with TRBJ2-7; perhaps TRBD2 as D (5 bases). V was shortened by 1 base and J by 4 bases, with 11 bases between the two germline ends. This CDR3 is built from 14 residues. Germline CDR1 reads SGHTA; CDR2 reads FQGNSA. The CDR3 here is CASSLGRPEYEQYF. In DNA form, the CDR3 reads TGTGCCAGCAGCTTAGGGAGGCCAGAGTACGAGCAGTACTTC.

The chain has TRBV9 and TRBJ2-5; D gene ambiguous. With 0 bases removed from V and 1 base from J, the gap between germline ends came to 7 bases. CDR1 SGDLS and CDR2 YYNGEE come from the germline V gene. This CDR3 region has 14 residues. CDR3 protein: CASSVGLRQETQYF. The CDR3 nucleotides are TGTGCCAGCAGCGTAGGTCTACGCCAAGAGACCCAGTACTTC.

The rearrangement uses TRBV5-4 and TRBJ2-1; 12 bases line up with TRBD2. The ends lost 5 bases at V and 12 bases at J; junction bases unmatched: 6. CDR3 length: 13 residues. Germline V gene sequence: CDR1 SGHNT, CDR2 YYREEE (reference sequence). The CDR3, as DNA: TGTGCCAGCAGTCTGACTAGCGGGAGACGGCAGTTCTTC. This gives the protein CASSLTSGRRQFF.

V and J are TRBV29-1 and TRBJ1-1, with 8 bases identical to TRBD1. CDR3 length: 12 amino acids. Per the germline V gene, CDR1 is SQVTM and CDR2 is ANQGSEA. The trim removed 7 bases at V and 4 bases at J, leaving 5 bases unmatched. CDR3 in DNA: TGCAGCGCCAGACAGGGGTCCACTGAAGCTTTCTTT. Translating it yields CSARQGSTEAFF.

This clonotype has ten or more counts. This sequence joins TRBV7-9 and TRBJ2-3; no firm D call. This CDR3 contains 16 residues. Germline lookup yields CDR1 SEHNR and CDR2 FQNEAQ (reference sequence). The V end was cut by 4 bases, the J end by 4 bases, with 18 bases between. The CDR3 sequence is CASSSPGGEHSDTQYF. CDR3 DNA sequence: TGTGCCAGCAGCTCCCCGGGCGGTGAGCATTCAGATACGCAGTATTTT.

The CDR3 coding sequence is TGTGCCACCCGTGGGGACCCCCGCCCCTACAATGAGCAGTTCTTC. It is translated as CATRGDPRPYNEQFF. The chain employs TRBV19 and TRBJ2-1; D may match TRBD1 or TRBD2 (5 bases each). Per germline, CDR1 LNHDA and CDR2 SQIVND (reference sequence). The CDR3 is made up of 15 amino acids. The V gene lost 10 bases and the J gene lost 2 bases, with 18 bases spanning the gap.

The sample holds many counts of this clonotype. The CDR3 sequence: CAWNRGTGANVLTF. CDR3 coding DNA: TGTGCCTGGAACAGGGGGACGGGGGCCAACGTCCTGACTTTC. This rearrangement joins TRBV30 to TRBJ2-6; 8 bases are a match to TRBD1. With V trimmed by 4 bases and J by 4 bases, 3 bases remained unmatched. The CDR3 totals 14 residues. Germline V gives CDR1 GTSNPN, CDR2 SVGIG (reference sequence).

This clonotype was detected only a few times. The chain employs TRBV28 and TRBJ1-2; perhaps TRBD1 as D (6 bases). The CDR3 runs 14 residues. Germline V gene lookup returns CDR1 MDHEN and CDR2 SYDVKM. Trimming left V 6 bases short and J 4 bases short, with 15 bases between. CDR3 DNA sequence: TGTGCCAGCAGCTTGTGGACAGAGCTCTATGGCTACACCTTC. This gives the protein CASSLWTELYGYTF.

This clonotype has at least ten counts. This chain connects TRBV20-1 to TRBJ1-2; possible D gene TRBD1, 6 bases. Trimming took off 1 base at V and 4 bases at J, with 13 bases between the two ends. CDR1 is DFQATT and CDR2 is SNEGSKA in the germline V gene (reference sequence). This CDR3 contains 14 residues. The CDR3 is CSARVRGLGYGYTF. The CDR3 bases are TGCAGTGCTAGAGTGCGGGGGCTAGGCTATGGCTACACCTTC.

This clonotype was counted at least ten times. The V call is TRBV3-1, the J call TRBJ2-3, with D maybe TRBD1 (5 bases). The better agreement between TRBJ1-1 and the DNA end casts doubt on the J call. Germline CDR1 is LGHDT and CDR2 is YNNKEL (reference sequence). The CDR3 covers 12 residues. CDR3 in DNA: TGTGCCAGCAGCCGATGGGGCGCTGAAGCTTTCTTT. It translates to CASSRWGAEAFF.

The chain uses TRBV19 and TRBJ2-1; 11 nucleotides match TRBD2. The CDR3 runs 15 residues. The germline V gene encodes CDR1 LNHDA and CDR2 SQIVND (reference sequence). J was trimmed by 6 bases and V by 8 bases; bases with no gene match: 9. DNA for the CDR3: TGTGCCAGTGTTGTAGCGGGAGGGAGCCCCAATGAGCAGTTCTTC. Translation: CASVVAGGSPNEQFF.

This clonotype has a count of ten or more. The chain has TRBV2 and TRBJ1-2; no clear D. There are 13 residues in the CDR3. Trimming shortened V by 7 bases and J by 8 bases, and 17 bases separated the two germline ends. CDR1 is SNHLY and CDR2 is FYNNEI in the germline V gene. This CDR3 is CASISPRTRGYTF. DNA for the CDR3: TGTGCCAGCATTTCCCCGCGCACTCGCGGCTACACCTTC.

This clonotype appeared many times. The chain has TRBV4-2 and TRBJ2-5, with 10 bases that match TRBD2. V gave up 0 bases and J gave up 8 bases; unmatched junction bases: 9. Germline V lookup: CDR1 LGHNA, CDR2 YNFKEQ. This CDR3 contains 16 residues. CDR3 sequence: CASSQDLASGSETQYF. The CDR3 DNA reads TGTGCCAGCAGCCAAGATCTAGCTAGCGGGAGCGAAACCCAGTACTTC.

With regard to this clonotype: This may come from a read error, since a much larger clone is one base off. This sequence joins TRBV12-3 or TRBV12-4 and TRBJ1-2, with D tentatively TRBD1 (6 bases). The V gene lost 3 bases and the J gene lost 2 bases, with 13 bases spanning the gap. This CDR3 is 15 amino acids long. The CDR3 sequence is CASSFVGTPNYGYTF. Written as DNA, the CDR3 is TGTGCCAGCAGTTTCGTCGGGACACCGAACTATGGCTACACCTTC.